This T cell receptor beta chain was recovered during a study of human T cells and chemical hapten exposure (dated by TCRdb to about 2021). For the wider study: For sensitization, 2% DPC in acetone was applied to a 2 cm by 2 cm area of upper inner arm skin. Throughout the study period of 20 to 30 weeks, patients also received therapeutic DPC doses to the scalp every week. Patch testing was performed on the upper back with Finn chambers containing 0.01% DPC, and the patch tests were scored after 6 days according to International Contact Dermatitis Research Group standards. Most of the patients in the cohort were female, and the cohort covered alopecia areata with under or over 50% scalp involvement, alopecia totalis and alopecia universalis. Libraries were pooled for sequencing, and per-sample TCR yields varied mainly because of small differences in library volumes within the pool. In alopecia patients, the study followed how the peripheral blood TCR repertoire changed in vivo over primary and secondary sensitization to diphenylcyclopropenone (DPC), a hapten. Patient blood was sampled pre-sensitization (week 0) and at 2, 6 and about 24 weeks after DPC sensitization. For TCR sequencing, blood came from about 29 alopecia patients at anywhere from one to four time points (pre-sensitization, 2, 6 and 24 weeks). The investigation overall reported the following: Patch test score was positively correlated with the number of PT1 expanded TCRs, with significance at thresholds 8, 16 and 32 but not at 4. Because every patient had alopecia, a presumed autoimmune disease, the patients' immune response might differ from that of healthy individuals. Repeated subsampling changed both the strength of the expansion versus patch-test correlation and the threshold at which that correlation became significant. No change with DPC sensitization was found in the number of TCRs above 1 in 1000 frequency, and no evidence of global repertoire structure alterations was found. Compared with pre-sensitization or healthy control sets, expanded TCRs formed significantly more large CDR3 similarity clusters, which is consistent with antigen-driven responses.

Libraries were prepared through RACE. Sequencer: NextSeq 500. Library preparation attached unique molecular identifiers to individual cDNA molecules for quantitative, reproducible TCR counting. Each blood RNA sample was used to sequence both TCR alpha and TCR beta chains. For the original study's pipeline: A median of approximately 96,000 TCRs per sample was observed, with a range of 23,224 to 690,600. V, J and CDR3 annotation of the TCR reads was performed with the Decombinator software suite. For the PS versus PT1 abundance plots, all samples were subsampled to the same number of TCRs (28,000). Expanded TCRs were defined as absent before sensitization and observed at least eight times at the 2-week time point. The public reads were reanalyzed by TCRdb: fastp trimming at Q25, MiXCR alignment, in-frame beta chains only. Each entry is one CDR3 protein sequence, shown with its most common DNA and genes. These V and J calls originate from TCRdb's pipeline instead of the authors' own analysis. Across this sample there are about 110,000 distinct CDR3 sequences, with around 10% seen only once. The ten largest clones represent under 4.5% of the sample.

This clonotype appeared many times. Its antigen remains undetermined. Per-base qualities were not stored, and no clone one base away is much larger. CDR1 and CDR2 are drawn from the germline V gene: SGHAT, FQNNGV. V lost 4 bases and J lost 10 bases; the stretch between them is 13 bases long. The CDR3 numbers 12 residues from cysteine through phenylalanine. The only DNA kept is the CDR3, 36 bases in frame from the first base. What the time point label conveys for this sample: patch test 1, 2 weeks after DPC sensitization. The treatment or condition tag for this specimen amounts to: therapeutic diphenylcyclopropenone sensitization with weekly scalp DPC. At every patch-test visit, the blood draw took place before the patch test was put on. Eligible patients were aged 18 to 70, diagnosed with alopecia, deemed suitable for DPC therapy, and excluded if pregnant. Total RNA was extracted from unfractionated whole blood collected in Tempus Blood RNA tubes.

This sequence was found in a woman between 40 and 50 years old with alopecia areata. Some clones in this sample may be carry-over from other donors' samples. The V gene is TRBV11-2 and the J gene is TRBJ1-1; TRBD1 is possibly the D segment (5 matching bases). Sequenced here: whole blood, sampled in connection with sensitization to the hapten diphenylcyclopropenone (DPC). The CDR3 corresponds to CASSSTRAGAFF. In nucleotides, the sequence is TGTGCCAGCAGCTCAACCAGGGCTGGAGCTTTCTTT.